This entry lists 27 T cell receptor beta chains sequenced from one sample in a study of cytomegalovirus exposure and HLA in healthy donors. Primers for the PCR totalled 60 Vbeta and 13 Jbeta. TCRdb's table, derived via immunoSEQ multiplex PCR, lists solely in-frame clones and lacks some. This table holds 100,000 to 150,000 clones, 80% found once. The sample taken for sequencing was PBMCs. The receptors shown here come from a man aged 25 to 45 in good health and CMV-seropositive.

The rearrangement links TRBV27 to TRBJ1-6; D is perhaps TRBD1 (6 bases). Between the trimmed V and J ends, which lost 6 bases and 7 bases, there was a span of 10 bases. Germline V gene sequence: CDR1 MNHEY, CDR2 SMNVEV (reference sequence). The CDR3 contains 13 residues. For the CDR3, the DNA is TGTGCCAGCAGCTCCCAGGGGAATTCACCCCTCCACTTT. Translation gives CASSSQGNSPLHF.

This rearrangement joins TRBV5-1 to TRBJ2-7, with D perhaps TRBD1 (5 bases). V was pared by 0 bases and J by 0 bases, with 13 bases between. The germline gives CDR1 SGHRS, CDR2 YFSETQ. The CDR3 is 16 amino acids. CDR3 loop: CASSLEGLSASYEQYF. In DNA, the CDR3 is TGCGCCAGCAGCTTGGAGGGGTTGAGTGCCTCCTACGAGCAGTACTTC.

The J gene is TRBJ1-5, the V gene TRBV2, with D unresolved. Trimming left V 2 bases short and J 8 bases short, with 7 bases between. Germline loops: CDR1 SNHLY, CDR2 FYNNEI. The CDR3 has 12 residues. The CDR3 here is CASSEYPEPQHF. The CDR3 coding sequence is TGTGCCAGCAGTGAATACCCGGAGCCCCAGCATTTT.

The chain is built from TRBV20-1 and TRBJ1-2; D ambiguous. The CDR3 spans 11 residues. The germline V gene has CDR1 DFQATT and CDR2 SNEGSKA (reference sequence). Deletions cut 4 bases from V and 5 bases from J, with 8 bases between. The CDR3 nucleotides are TGCAGTGCTATAGACTCGTATGGCTACACCTTC. As protein: CSAIDSYGYTF.

As to this clone: Additional DNA sequences in this sample encode the identical CDR3. The chain has TRBV23-1 and TRBJ1-5, with TRBD1 matching over 9 bases. TRBV23-1 is marked as an open reading frame, function uncertain. This CDR3 contains 15 residues. Unmatched junction bases numbered 1, after V lost 0 bases and J lost 4 bases. The CDR3 is CASSQSGTGNQPQHF. The DNA for the CDR3 is TGCGCCAGCAGTCAATCCGGGACAGGGAATCAGCCCCAGCATTTT.

The chain combines TRBV7-9 with TRBJ2-1, with D maybe TRBD2 (6 bases). The germline gives CDR1 SEHNR, CDR2 FQNEAQ (reference sequence). CDR3 size: 14 residues. Trimming left V 6 bases short and J 1 base short, with 10 bases between. CDR3 sequence: CASRRAGSYNEQFF. The CDR3, as DNA: TGTGCCAGCAGAAGAGCGGGTTCCTACAATGAGCAGTTCTTC.

The chain carries TRBV7-9 and TRBJ1-4; 7 nucleotides align to TRBD1. V lost 4 bases, J lost 4 bases, and 9 bases stayed unmatched. Per the germline V gene, CDR1 is SEHNR and CDR2 is FQNEAQ (reference sequence). This CDR3 contains 16 residues. In DNA, the CDR3 is TGTGCCAGCAGCTCCCTCGCAGGGGGGAATAATGAAAAACTGTTTTTT. It codes for CASSSLAGGNNEKLFF.

In DNA, the CDR3 is TGTGCCAGCACCCCAAGTAGGGGAAGCGCTAATGAAAAACTGTTTTTT. Its translation is CASTPSRGSANEKLFF. The V gene is TRBV9, the J gene TRBJ1-4; tentatively, D is TRBD1 (5 bases). CDR1 is SGDLS, CDR2 YYNGEE, per germline. The ends were cut back, 6 bases at V and 3 bases at J, with 18 bases in the middle. The CDR3 extends over 16 amino acids.

The CDR3 is CASTRQGGQETQYF. In DNA, the CDR3 is TGCGCCAGCACAAGACAGGGTGGGCAAGAGACCCAGTACTTC. V usage is TRBV5-1 and J usage is TRBJ2-5; TRBD1 agrees at 7 bases. V lost 6 bases to trimming and J lost 2 bases; unmatched junction nucleotides: 7. The CDR3 sequence is 14 residues long. Germline CDR1 SGHRS, CDR2 YFSETQ.

This clone appeared a single time. The V call is TRBV6-1, the J call TRBJ2-7, with 11 bases aligning to TRBD2. From germline, CDR1 is MNHNS and CDR2 SASEGT. The CDR3 sequence is 15 residues long. Losses at the gene ends were 5 bases for V and 3 bases for J; bases not matched to a gene: 6. CDR3 in amino acids: CASSPLAGGSYEQYF. The CDR3 region has the DNA TGTGCCAGCAGTCCCCTAGCGGGGGGAAGCTACGAGCAGTACTTC.

This sequence joins TRBV27 and TRBJ1-3, with D hard to call. In germline, CDR1 is MNHEY, CDR2 SMNVEV (reference sequence). The CDR3 spans 14 residues. V lost 5 bases and J lost 6, with 14 bases in between. CDR3 nucleotides: TGTGCCAGCAGTCTCACCGGTCTCTTAAACACCATATATTTT. It translates to CASSLTGLLNTIYF.

Comment on this clone: Within the sample, other DNA sequences also encode this same CDR3. This chain joins TRBV28 and TRBJ1-3; the match to TRBD1 covers 8 bases. This CDR3 is built from 14 residues. The germline gives CDR1 MDHEN, CDR2 SYDVKM. The ends lost 5 bases at V and 4 bases at J; junction bases unmatched: 4. The CDR3, as DNA: TGTGCCAGCAGTAGACAGGGGCTAGGAAACACCATATATTTT. Protein product: CASSRQGLGNTIYF. Variable domain in full (rest from reference TRBV28 and TRBJ1-3): DVKVTQSSRYLVKRTGEKVFLECVQDMDHENMFWYRQDPGLGLRLIYFSYDVKMKEKGDIPEGYSVSREKKERFSLILESASTNQTSMYLCASSRQGLGNTIYFGEGSWLTVV.

This clone was counted between two and nine times. The chain couples TRBV6-1 to TRBJ1-1; D is unresolved. The CDR3 contains 12 residues. CDR1 and CDR2 from the germline V gene are MNHNS and SASEGT. Trimming pared 6 bases from V and 8 bases from J, leaving 13 bases between. The CDR3 sequence: CASSSGVSEAFF. CDR3 in DNA: TGTGCCAGCAGCTCAGGTGTATCCGAAGCTTTCTTT.

This sequence joins TRBV28 and TRBJ2-2; perhaps TRBD1 as D (6 bases). There are 14 residues in the CDR3. Germline V gene lookup returns CDR1 MDHEN and CDR2 SYDVKM. Trimming shortened V by 10 bases and J by 7 bases, and 19 bases separated the two germline ends. This CDR3 is CATPGVELYGELFF. The CDR3, as DNA: TGTGCCACCCCAGGGGTTGAACTTTACGGGGAGCTGTTTTTT.

J is TRBJ2-4 and V is TRBV12-5; the D gene is possibly TRBD1 (5 bases). The V end was cut by 3 bases, the J end by 0 bases, with 15 bases between. Looked up from germline, CDR1 is LGHNT and CDR2 is FRNRAP. The CDR3 covers 17 residues. The CDR3 protein is CASGFTGHFLAKNIQYF. CDR3 DNA sequence: TGTGCTAGTGGTTTCACTGGACACTTTTTAGCCAAAAACATTCAGTACTTC.

The J gene is TRBJ2-5, the V gene TRBV6-6; D is perhaps TRBD1 (6 bases). The CDR3 has 13 amino acids. Germline CDR1 is MNHNY and CDR2 is SVGAGI (reference sequence). Trimming removed 4 bases at V and 5 bases at J, with 11 bases between. DNA for the CDR3: TGTGCCAGCAGTTGGGGGCTAAGGGAGACCCAGTACTTC. Its protein is CASSWGLRETQYF.

J is TRBJ2-1 and V is TRBV5-5, with D tentatively TRBD1 (6 bases). The CDR3 contains 15 residues. Germline CDR1 is SGHKS and CDR2 is YYEKEE (reference sequence). V lost 4 bases to trimming and J lost 3 bases, with 14 bases between them. Here the CDR3 reads CASSPTGRGYNEQFF. The DNA of the CDR3 is TGTGCCAGCAGCCCGACAGGACGAGGCTACAATGAGCAGTTCTTC. The whole variable domain, remainder taken from reference TRBV5-5 and TRBJ2-1, is DAGVTQSPTHLIKTRGQQVTLRCSPISGHKSVSWYQQVLGQGPQFIFQYYEKEERGRGNFPDRFSARQFPNYSSELNVNALLLGDSALYLCASSPTGRGYNEQFFGPGTRLTVL.

In its sample, this clone was seen once. The rearrangement uses TRBV10-3 and TRBJ2-2; D is undetermined. The CDR3 runs to 17 residues. Germline assignment: CDR1 ENHRY and CDR2 SYGVKD. V lost 6 bases, J lost 1 base, and 18 bases lay in between. The CDR3: CAISPIRAELNTGELFF. The DNA of the CDR3 is TGTGCCATCAGCCCGATACGCGCCGAATTGAACACCGGGGAGCTGTTTTTT.

This clone was seen only a few times. The V gene is TRBV13, the J gene TRBJ1-1; D gene ambiguous. The V end lost 3 bases, the J end lost 3 bases, and 11 bases lay between the germline ends. The germline CDR1 and CDR2 sequences are PRHDT and FYEKMQ (reference sequence). The CDR3 is 14 residues long. The CDR3 nucleotides are TGTGCCAGCAGCTTCGGGAACGGAGACACTGAAGCTTTCTTT. Protein product: CASSFGNGDTEAFF.

The chain couples TRBV5-6 to TRBJ2-7, with 8 nucleotides matching TRBD1. This CDR3 region has 14 residues. Losses at the gene ends were 4 bases for V and 6 bases for J; bases not matched to a gene: 9. CDR1 is SGHDT and CDR2 is YYEEEE in the germline V gene. In nucleotides, the CDR3 is TGTGCCAGCAGCACTGACAGGGGATTAGGCGAGCAGTACTTC. Translating gives CASSTDRGLGEQYF.

The chain carries TRBV28 and TRBJ2-7; 7 positions agree with TRBD1. J lost 12 bases, V lost 1 base, and 9 bases had no gene match. Germline values: CDR1 MDHEN, CDR2 SYDVKM. The CDR3 runs to 13 residues. The CDR3 nucleotides read TGTGCCAGCAGTTTATTAGAAAGGCAGGGGGTGTACTTC. As protein: CASSLLERQGVYF. Based on the CDR3 plus reference TRBV28 and TRBJ2-7, the full variable domain is DVKVTQSSRYLVKRTGEKVFLECVQDMDHENMFWYRQDPGLGLRLIYFSYDVKMKEKGDIPEGYSVSREKKERFSLILESASTNQTSMYLCASSLLERQGVYFGPGTRLTVT.

This clone appeared a single time. The CDR3 DNA follows: TGCGCCAGCAGCTTGTATTCTAGCGGGGTCACAGATACGCAGTATTTT. Protein sequence: CASSLYSSGVTDTQYF. The chain has TRBV5-1 and TRBJ2-3; 9 bases are shared with TRBD2. In germline, CDR1 is SGHRS, CDR2 YFSETQ. V trimming: 1 base; J trimming: 2 bases; junction bases outside the gene matches: 5. This CDR3 has 16 amino acids.

The rearrangement uses TRBV29-1 and TRBJ1-3, with D perhaps matching TRBD1 (5 bases). The V end lost 3 bases, the J end lost 0 bases, and 6 bases lay between the germline ends. The germline gives CDR1 SQVTM, CDR2 ANQGSEA. The CDR3 consists of 13 residues. The CDR3 region is CSVETVSGNTIYF. The CDR3, as DNA: TGCAGCGTTGAGACAGTCTCTGGAAACACCATATATTTT.

This chain links TRBV7-3 with TRBJ1-1; 9 bases map to TRBD1. Unmatched junction bases numbered 2, after V lost 2 bases and J lost 7 bases. Germline assignment: CDR1 SGHTA and CDR2 FQGTGA. This CDR3 region has 13 residues. CDR3 bases: TGTGCCAGCAGCTTAGACAGGGGGGGTGAAGCTTTCTTT. Translation: CASSLDRGGEAFF.

The chain joins TRBV30 to TRBJ1-4; 8 bases fit TRBD1. This CDR3 comprises 16 residues. Germline V gene sequence: CDR1 GTSNPN, CDR2 SVGIG (reference sequence). Trimming at V came to 2 bases and at J to 8 bases, leaving 13 bases not matched to a gene. Here the CDR3 DNA reads TGTGCCTGGAGTACCGAGACAGGGGCTCTCGGCGAAAAACTGTTTTTT. This translates into CAWSTETGALGEKLFF. The variable domain in full, completed from reference TRBV30 and TRBJ1-4, reads SQTIHQWPATLVQPVGSPLSLECTVEGTSNPNLYWYRQAAGRGLQLLFYSVGIGQISSEVPQNLSASRPQDRQFILSSKKLLLSDSGFYLCAWSTETGALGEKLFFGSGTQLSVL.

This chain links TRBV11-2 with TRBJ1-3; D uncertain. V was shortened by 7 bases and J by 1 base, with 20 bases between the two germline ends. CDR3 length equals 17 residues. From germline, CDR1 is SGHAT and CDR2 FQNNGV. CDR3 nucleotide sequence: TGTGCCAGCACTCCTAACCCCCCCCCTTTTTCTGGAAACACCATATATTTT. Its protein is CASTPNPPPFSGNTIYF.

The rearrangement joins TRBV5-1 to TRBJ1-2; 8 bases line up with TRBD1. Germline CDR1 reads SGHRS; CDR2 reads YFSETQ. After removal of 4 bases from V and 7 bases from J, the junction contained 6 bases not matched to a gene. The CDR3 is 13 amino acids. CDR3 residues: CASSQDRDLGYTF. The CDR3 DNA follows: TGCGCCAGCAGCCAGGACAGGGATCTTGGCTACACCTTC.